This T cell receptor beta chain came from a study of cytomegalovirus exposure and HLA in healthy donors. Findings and caveats of the study: After further analysis at a later stage, 16,951 TCR beta sequences were associated with HLA alleles at 0.05 false discovery rate. Among donors in an Asian-associated ancestry cluster, a later analysis reportedly found fewer N-insertions than the approximately 700-donor mean. TCR beta chain V- and J-gene trimming was linked, in a later analysis, to a missense variant in DCLRE1C. Analyzed later, association rates of TCRs varied across HLA loci, with DRB1 most and HLA-C fewest.

CDR3 size: 16 residues. CDR1 and CDR2 from the germline V gene are SEHNR and FQNEAQ (reference sequence). Primers: 60 Vbeta forward and 13 Jbeta reverse. Measured with immunoSEQ multiplex PCR; TCRdb has only the in-frame clones, and not every one. The table records about 190,000 clones, around 75% of them present only once. A word on this clone: Its antigen is undetermined. At one boundary the junction diverges from the germline segment, which might be a read error.

This clonotype originated in a woman aged 25 to 39 in good health and CMV-seropositive. The sample consisted of PBMCs. The chain employs TRBV7-9 and TRBJ1-5; 10 bases are a match to TRBD1. Here the CDR3 reads CSSSIDRGRGNQPQHF. In DNA form, the CDR3 reads TGTTCCAGCAGCATTGACAGGGGGCGAGGGAATCAGCCCCAGCATTTT.